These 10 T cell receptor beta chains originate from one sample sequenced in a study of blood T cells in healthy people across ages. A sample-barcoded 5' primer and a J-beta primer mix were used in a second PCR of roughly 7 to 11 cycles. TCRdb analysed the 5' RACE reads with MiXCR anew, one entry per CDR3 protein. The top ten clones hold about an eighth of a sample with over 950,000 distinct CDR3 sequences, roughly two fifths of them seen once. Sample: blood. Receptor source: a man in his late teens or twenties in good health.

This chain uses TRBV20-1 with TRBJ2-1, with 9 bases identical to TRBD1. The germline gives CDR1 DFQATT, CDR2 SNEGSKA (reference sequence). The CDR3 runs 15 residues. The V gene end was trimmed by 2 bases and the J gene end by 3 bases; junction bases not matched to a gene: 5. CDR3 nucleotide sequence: TGCAGTGCTAGATTGGGACAGGGAAACTACAATGAGCAGTTCTTC. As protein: CSARLGQGNYNEQFF.

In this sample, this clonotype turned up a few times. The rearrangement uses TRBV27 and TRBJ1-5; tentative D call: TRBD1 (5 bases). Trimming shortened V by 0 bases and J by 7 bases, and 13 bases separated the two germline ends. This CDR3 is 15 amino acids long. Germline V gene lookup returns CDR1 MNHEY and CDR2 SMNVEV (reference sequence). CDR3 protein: CASSLSAFGAQPQHF. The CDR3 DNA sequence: TGTGCCAGCAGTTTATCCGCGTTTGGGGCCCAGCCCCAGCATTTT.

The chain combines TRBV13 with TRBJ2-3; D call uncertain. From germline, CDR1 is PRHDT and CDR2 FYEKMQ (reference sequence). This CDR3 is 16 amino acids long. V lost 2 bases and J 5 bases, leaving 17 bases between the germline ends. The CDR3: CASSLQSAGPIDTQYF. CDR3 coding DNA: TGTGCCAGCAGCTTACAATCTGCTGGACCGATAGATACGCAGTATTTT.

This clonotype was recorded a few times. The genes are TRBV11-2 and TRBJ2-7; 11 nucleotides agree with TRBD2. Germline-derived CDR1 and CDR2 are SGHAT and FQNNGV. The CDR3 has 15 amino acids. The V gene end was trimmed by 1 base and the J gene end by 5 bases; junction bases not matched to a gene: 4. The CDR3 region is CASSLGTSGGHEQYF. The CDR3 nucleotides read TGTGCCAGCAGCTTAGGTACTAGCGGGGGCCACGAGCAGTACTTC. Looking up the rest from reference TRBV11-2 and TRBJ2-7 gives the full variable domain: EAGVAQSPRYKIIEKRQSVAFWCNPISGHATLYWYQQILGQGPKLLIQFQNNGVVDDSQLPKDRFSAERLKGVDSTLKIQPAKLEDSAVYLCASSLGTSGGHEQYFGPGTRLTVT.

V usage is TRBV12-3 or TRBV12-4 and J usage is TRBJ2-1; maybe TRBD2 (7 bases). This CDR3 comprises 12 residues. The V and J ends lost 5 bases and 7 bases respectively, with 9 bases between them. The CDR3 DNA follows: TGTGCCAGCAGTAAGGGGGGGAATGAGCAGTTCTTC. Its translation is CASSKGGNEQFF.

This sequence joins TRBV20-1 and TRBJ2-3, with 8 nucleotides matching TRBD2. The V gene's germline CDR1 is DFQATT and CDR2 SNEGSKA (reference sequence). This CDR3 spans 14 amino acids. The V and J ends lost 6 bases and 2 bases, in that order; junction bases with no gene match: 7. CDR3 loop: CSAPTSGPTDTQYF. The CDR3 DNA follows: TGCAGTGCCCCTACTAGCGGCCCCACAGATACGCAGTATTTT.

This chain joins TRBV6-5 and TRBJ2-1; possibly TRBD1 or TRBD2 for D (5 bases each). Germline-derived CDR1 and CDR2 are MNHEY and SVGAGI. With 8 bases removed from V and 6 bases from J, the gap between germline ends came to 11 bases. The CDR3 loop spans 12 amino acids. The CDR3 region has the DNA TGTGCCAGCCGGGGCGACGCCAATGAGCAGTTCTTC. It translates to CASRGDANEQFF.

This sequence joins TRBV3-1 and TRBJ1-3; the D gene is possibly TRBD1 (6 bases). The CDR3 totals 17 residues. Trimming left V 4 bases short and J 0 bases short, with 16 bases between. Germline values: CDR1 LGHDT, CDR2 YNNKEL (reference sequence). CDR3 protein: CASSPWTVAASGNTIYF. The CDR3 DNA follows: TGTGCCAGCAGCCCCTGGACAGTAGCAGCCTCTGGAAACACCATATATTTT.

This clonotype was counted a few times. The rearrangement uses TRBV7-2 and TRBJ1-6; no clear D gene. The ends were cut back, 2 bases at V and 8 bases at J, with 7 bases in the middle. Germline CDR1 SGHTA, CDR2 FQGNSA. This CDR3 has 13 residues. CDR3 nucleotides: TGTGCCAGCAGCTTAAACGCAGATTCACCCCTCCACTTT. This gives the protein CASSLNADSPLHF.

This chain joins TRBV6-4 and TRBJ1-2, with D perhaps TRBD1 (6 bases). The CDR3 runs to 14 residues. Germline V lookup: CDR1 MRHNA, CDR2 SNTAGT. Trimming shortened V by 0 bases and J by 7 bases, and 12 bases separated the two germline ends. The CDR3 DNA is TGTGCCAGCAGTGACTCCATAGGGGGAAGTGGCTACACCTTC. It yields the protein CASSDSIGGSGYTF.